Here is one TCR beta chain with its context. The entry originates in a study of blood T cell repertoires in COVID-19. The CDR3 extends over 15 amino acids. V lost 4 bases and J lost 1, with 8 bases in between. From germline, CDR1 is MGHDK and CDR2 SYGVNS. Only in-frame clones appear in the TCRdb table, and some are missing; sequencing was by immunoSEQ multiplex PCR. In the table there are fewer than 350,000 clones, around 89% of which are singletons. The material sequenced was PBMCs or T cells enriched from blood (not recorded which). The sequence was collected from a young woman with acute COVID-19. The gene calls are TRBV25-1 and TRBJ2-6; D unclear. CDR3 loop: CASSVFRSGANVLTF. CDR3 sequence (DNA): TGTGCCAGCAGTGTGTTCAGGTCTGGGGCCAACGTCCTGACTTTC.